The 4 T cell receptor beta chains below were found in one sample sequenced in a study of blood T cell repertoires in COVID-19. Assay used: immunoSEQ multiplex PCR; TCRdb lists only in-frame clones, some missing. The sample shows roughly 150,000 clones, approximately 86% of them seen only once. Specimen: peripheral blood. These TCRs come from a woman older than 75 with COVID-19, enrolled during active disease.

This clone was seen only a few times. The junction departs from the called germline gene at one end, perhaps through a read error. This chain connects TRBV3-1 (or the pseudogene TRBV3-2) to TRBJ1-2, with D unclear. The CDR3 extends over 11 amino acids. Germline V gene sequence: CDR1 LGHDT, CDR2 YNNKEL (reference sequence). DNA of the CDR3: TGTGCCAGCAGCCAAGTGAGAGATCTCGCCTTC. Protein product: CASSQVRDLAF.

This rearrangement joins TRBV10-2 to TRBJ1-2; D possibly corresponds to TRBD1 (6 bases). From germline, CDR1 is WSHSY and CDR2 SAAADI. V was cut by 8 bases and J by 5 bases, with 15 bases left in between. The CDR3 has 13 amino acids. The CDR3 DNA follows: TGCGCCAGCGCCAACAGAGGGGGATATGGCTACACCTTC. Translated: CASANRGGYGYTF.

The chain combines TRBV6-5 with TRBJ1-2; the D gene is possibly TRBD1 (5 bases). Trimming removed 5 bases from V and 5 bases from J, with 15 bases in between. CDR1 and CDR2 (germline): MNHEY, SVGAGI. This CDR3 contains 14 residues. The CDR3: CASSIETESYGYTF. CDR3 nucleotide sequence: TGTGCCAGCAGTATCGAGACAGAGTCTTATGGCTACACCTTC.

The chain combines TRBV7-3 with TRBJ2-1; D ambiguous. The CDR3 sequence is 15 residues long. Trimming removed 5 bases from V and 8 bases from J, with 19 bases in between. CDR1 is SGHTA, CDR2 FQGTGA, per germline. The CDR3 DNA sequence: TGTGCCAGCAGCCCGAGCCCTATACCCTCCTATGAGCAGTTCTTC. This encodes CASSPSPIPSYEQFF.